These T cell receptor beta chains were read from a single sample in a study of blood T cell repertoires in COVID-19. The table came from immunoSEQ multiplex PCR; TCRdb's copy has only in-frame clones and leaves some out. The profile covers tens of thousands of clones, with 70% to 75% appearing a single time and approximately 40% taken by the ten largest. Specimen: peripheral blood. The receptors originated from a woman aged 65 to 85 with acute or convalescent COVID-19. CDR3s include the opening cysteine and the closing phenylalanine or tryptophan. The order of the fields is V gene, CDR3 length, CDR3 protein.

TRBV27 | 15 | CASSLDDRGTDTQYF
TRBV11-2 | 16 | CASRKRGRAGTGELFF
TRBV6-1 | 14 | CASSDGGLQETQYF
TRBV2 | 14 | CASKEDGPTDTQYF
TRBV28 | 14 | CASSSTGTLSPLHF
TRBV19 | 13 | CASGGTTRDIQYF
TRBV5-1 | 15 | CASSLGQGAVSPLHF
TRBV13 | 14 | CASSQTGISYEQYF
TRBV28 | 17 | CASSPSGRQAYTGELFF
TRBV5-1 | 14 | CASSLDINTGELFF
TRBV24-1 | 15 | CATRGFTGQNTEAFF
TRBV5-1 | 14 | CASSSGDRGYEQYF
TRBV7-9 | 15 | CASSLGRNAYNEQFF
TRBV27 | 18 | CASSLSPGRELAKNIQYF
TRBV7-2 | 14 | CASSSWTANSPLHF
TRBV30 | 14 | CAWSVGQGVYGYTF
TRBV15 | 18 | CATSPPGQGISGANVLTF
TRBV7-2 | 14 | CASRTGTGAFGYTF
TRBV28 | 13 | CASNQDRDTEAFF
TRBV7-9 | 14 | CASSPTGSSYEQYF
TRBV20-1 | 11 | CSAGGTGGAFF
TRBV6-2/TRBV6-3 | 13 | CASSPSGVYGYTF
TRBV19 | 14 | CASSPLASYNEQFF
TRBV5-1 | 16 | CASSLAVQGHTDTQYF
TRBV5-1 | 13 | CASSSRVDTEAFF
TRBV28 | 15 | CASTLQGSRNQPQHF
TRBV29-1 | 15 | CSADSPAVNPYEQYF
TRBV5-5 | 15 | CASRQTGTTNYGYTF
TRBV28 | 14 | CASSPGQGLHGYTF
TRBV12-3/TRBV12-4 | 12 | CASSSIGYGYTF
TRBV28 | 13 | CASSPVYNQPQHF
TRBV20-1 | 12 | CSASVGGYEQYF
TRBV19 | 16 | CASSVGQASIGNTIYF
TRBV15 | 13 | CATSRDSQDTQYF
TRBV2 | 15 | CASSLGGGNNSPLHF